This note documents a single T cell receptor (beta chain) sequence. Its antigen is as yet unknown. The germline V gene has CDR1 GTSNPN and CDR2 SVGIG (reference sequence). V lost 1 base to trimming and J lost 2 bases, with 10 bases between them. This CDR3 is built from 14 residues. This entry is derived from a study of cytomegalovirus exposure and HLA in healthy donors. Study-level background: Some 85 million unique TCRs, all from HLA-typed donors, were included in an early release of the data. Among the 300 to 400 donors who were genotyped, about 84% fell in the genetic ancestry cluster that is associated with self-reported Caucasian donors. Study-level results: Differences between HLA loci emerged in a later analysis of TCR association rates, with DRB1 most and HLA-C fewest.

Use of 60 Vbeta and 13 Jbeta primers characterized the PCR. Assay used: immunoSEQ multiplex PCR; TCRdb lists only in-frame clones, some missing. Among about 67,000 clones listed, approximately 67% were seen once. This sequence joins TRBV30 and TRBJ2-3; possibly TRBD2 for D (6 bases). This clonotype was sampled from a woman in her twenties or thirties in good health and CMV-seronegative. The sample was PBMCs. The CDR3 loop is CAWSGTTYTDTQYF. CDR3 sequence (DNA): TGTGCCTGGAGTGGGACTACCTACACAGATACGCAGTATTTT.